This T cell receptor (beta chain) was sequenced for a study of cytomegalovirus exposure and HLA in healthy donors. Study findings and constraints: In a later analysis, 16,951 TCR beta sequences were associated with HLA alleles at 0.05 false discovery rate.

Germline CDR1 MNHNS, CDR2 SASEGT. The length of the CDR3 is 13 residues. V lost 3 bases to trimming and J lost 5 bases, with 8 bases between them. On this clone itself: Antigen unknown.

Vbeta (60) and Jbeta (13) primers were used in the PCR. Using immunoSEQ multiplex PCR, the repertoire was profiled, and TCRdb retains in-frame clones only, with some absent. Among roughly 200,000 clones, roughly 79% were seen once, and the ten largest hold 1.9%. Input material: PBMCs. The sequence derives from a man under 40 in good health and CMV-seronegative. The V and J genes are TRBV6-1 and TRBJ2-1; D uncertain. Here the CDR3 reads CASSDRNNNEQFF. In DNA, the CDR3 is TGTGCCAGCAGTGACCGCAACAACAATGAGCAGTTCTTC.